The 20 T cell receptor beta chains reported below all come from one sample, sequenced in a study of OX40 agonist ivuxolimab in advanced cancers. This table comes from immunoSEQ multiplex PCR, and its TCRdb copy is limited to in-frame clones, with some not included. The top ten clones hold around a tenth of a sample with some 43,000 clones, approximately 87% of them seen once. Source: CD4+ or CD8+ T cells sorted from blood, taken in a trial of the OX40 agonist ivuxolimab. All receptors derive from an adult with an advanced solid tumor such as melanoma, head and neck, liver or kidney cancer.

The count of this clone is one. CDR3 region: CASSQTSYNEQFF. CDR3 DNA sequence: TGCGCCAGCAGCCAAACGTCCTACAATGAGCAGTTCTTC. The rearrangement joins TRBV4-3 to TRBJ2-1; D is uncertain. V was pared by 2 bases and J by 1 base, with 3 bases between. Germline V gene sequence: CDR1 LGHNA, CDR2 YSLEER. The CDR3 extends over 13 amino acids.

The chain carries TRBV7-9 and TRBJ1-1; weak D call: TRBD1 (5 bases). The CDR3 has 12 amino acids. The V gene lost 8 bases and the J gene lost 3 bases, with 10 bases spanning the gap. The germline CDR1 and CDR2 sequences are SEHNR and FQNEAQ (reference sequence). The DNA of the CDR3 is TGTGCCAGCTCTCAGGGATACACTGAAGCTTTCTTT. Translation: CASSQGYTEAFF.

This chain joins TRBV4-3 and TRBJ1-3; 9 nucleotides line up with TRBD1. The CDR3 runs 15 residues. The V segment lost 2 bases and the J segment 2 bases; nucleotides outside the gene matches: 1. Germline CDR1 and CDR2: LGHNA and YSLEER. In nucleotides, the CDR3 is TGCGCCAGCAGCCAAAACAGGGGGCCTGGAAACACCATATATTTT. It translates to CASSQNRGPGNTIYF.

The rearrangement joins TRBV9 to TRBJ2-3, with 9 bases matching TRBD2. The CDR3 runs 20 residues. Germline V gives CDR1 SGDLS, CDR2 YYNGEE. V lost 4 bases to trimming and J lost 0 bases; unmatched junction nucleotides: 18. For the CDR3, the DNA is TGTGCCAGCAGCCAGGGGAAGCGGGGGGATTACGCTACTAGCACAGATACGCAGTATTTT. It codes for CASSQGKRGDYATSTDTQYF.

The count of this clone is one. This chain joins TRBV5-8 and TRBJ1-3; D unclear. The CDR3 spans 15 residues. CDR1 is SGHTS, CDR2 YDEGEE, per germline. V lost 1 base and J 0 bases, leaving 8 bases between the germline ends. For the CDR3, the DNA is TGTGCCAGCAGCTTGACCGGGTCCTCTGGAAACACCATATATTTT. Protein: CASSLTGSSGNTIYF.

V is TRBV6-4 and J is TRBJ2-7; D unresolved. Between the trimmed V and J ends, which lost 6 bases and 3 bases, there was a span of 21 bases. This CDR3 region has 16 residues. CDR1 is MRHNA and CDR2 is SNTAGT in the germline V gene. The CDR3 coding sequence is TGTGCCAGCAGGAAGCTAACCGGCGTTGTGAACTACGAGCAGTACTTC. This gives the protein CASRKLTGVVNYEQYF.

The chain joins TRBV19 to TRBJ1-5; TRBD1 agrees at 8 bases. The CDR3 is 16 amino acids. From germline, CDR1 is LNHDA and CDR2 SQIVND (reference sequence). The V segment lost 3 bases and the J segment 5 bases; nucleotides outside the gene matches: 9. The CDR3 sequence: CASSIGSTGGDQPQHF. Here the CDR3 DNA reads TGTGCCAGTAGTATCGGGAGTACAGGGGGGGATCAGCCCCAGCATTTT. The variable domain in full, completed from reference TRBV19 and TRBJ1-5, reads DGGITQSPKYLFRKEGQNVTLSCEQNLNHDAMYWYRQDPGQGLRLIYYSQIVNDFQKGDIAEGYSVSREKKESFPLTVTSAQKNPTAFYLCASSIGSTGGDQPQHFGDGTRLSIL.

The chain links TRBV15 to TRBJ1-6; weak D call: TRBD1 (6 bases). Germline V gene sequence: CDR1 LNHNV, CDR2 YYDKDF (reference sequence). Trimming removed 0 bases at V and 8 bases at J, with 14 bases between. The CDR3 consists of 16 residues. CDR3 DNA sequence: TGTGCCACCAGCAGAGACAGGGGTATTATGGATTCACCCCTCCACTTT. Translated, it gives CATSRDRGIMDSPLHF. The variable domain in full, completed from reference TRBV15 and TRBJ1-6, reads DAMVIQNPRYQVTQFGKPVTLSCSQTLNHNVMYWYQQKSSQAPKLLFHYYDKDFNNEADTPDNFQSRRPNTSFCFLDIRSPGLGDTAMYLCATSRDRGIMDSPLHFGNGTRLTVT.

The chain uses TRBV7-6 and TRBJ1-1; the D is unclear. CDR1 SGHVS and CDR2 FNYEAQ come from the germline V gene. V was clipped by 5 bases and J by 1 base, with 8 bases between them. The CDR3 loop spans 13 amino acids. DNA of the CDR3: TGTGCCAGCAGCCCGCAGAAGAACACTGAAGCTTTCTTT. This encodes CASSPQKNTEAFF.

The gene calls are TRBV15 and TRBJ1-3, with 7 bases lining up with TRBD1. Trimming cost V 1 base and J 6 bases; bases outside gene matches: 12. This CDR3 is built from 17 residues. CDR1 LNHNV and CDR2 YYDKDF come from the germline V gene (reference sequence). The CDR3 here is CATSRVPRWQGENTIYF. CDR3 in DNA: TGTGCCACCAGCAGAGTACCAAGGTGGCAGGGGGAAAACACCATATATTTT.

This chain connects TRBV7-6 to TRBJ2-1; D is unclear. Trimming left V 5 bases short and J 0 bases short, with 8 bases between. Germline assignment: CDR1 SGHVS and CDR2 FNYEAQ. The CDR3 runs 14 residues. The CDR3 here is CASSLSSSYNEQFF. The CDR3 DNA follows: TGTGCCAGCAGCCTCTCAAGCTCCTACAATGAGCAGTTCTTC.

The chain carries TRBV25-1 and TRBJ2-7, with D perhaps matching TRBD1 (5 bases). The CDR3 spans 13 residues. From germline, CDR1 is MGHDK and CDR2 SYGVNS. Trimming cost V 6 bases and J 2 bases, with 11 bases left between them. The CDR3 sequence is CASRKGAAYEQYF. CDR3 DNA sequence: TGTGCCAGCAGGAAAGGGGCCGCCTACGAGCAGTACTTC.

This chain connects TRBV9 to TRBJ2-1; 9 bases map to TRBD1. Germline V CDR1 and CDR2: SGDLS, YYNGEE. This CDR3 has 14 amino acids. V trimming: 7 bases; J trimming: 6 bases; junction bases outside the gene matches: 8. CDR3 residues: CASRRTGDSNEQFF. The DNA for the CDR3 is TGTGCCAGCCGAAGGACAGGGGATTCCAATGAGCAGTTCTTC. Complete variable domain (other parts from reference TRBV9 and TRBJ2-1): DSGVTQTPKHLITATGQRVTLRCSPRSGDLSVYWYQQSLDQGLQFLIQYYNGEERAKGNILERFSAQQFPDLHSELNLSSLELGDSALYFCASRRTGDSNEQFFGPGTRLTVL.

The genes are TRBV12-5 and TRBJ2-7, with 10 bases aligning to TRBD1. Germline V gene sequence: CDR1 LGHNT, CDR2 FRNRAP. After removal of 3 bases from V and 5 bases from J, the junction contained 4 bases not matched to a gene. This CDR3 region has 14 residues. CDR3 coding DNA: TGTGCTAGTGGTTTTAGGGACAGGGGCCACGAGCAGTACTTC. Translation gives CASGFRDRGHEQYF.

The chain joins TRBV7-2 to TRBJ2-5; D is unresolved. CDR3 length equals 14 residues. Trimming cost V 1 base and J 0 bases, with 6 bases left between them. From germline, CDR1 is SGHTA and CDR2 FQGNSA. CDR3: CASSLEGNQETQYF. CDR3 nucleotides: TGTGCCAGCAGCTTAGAGGGCAACCAAGAGACCCAGTACTTC.

The CDR3 region has the DNA TGTGCCAGACAAGAGGCGCAGTATTTT. Translation: CARQEAQYF. V and J are TRBV6-4 and TRBJ2-3; D gene unclear. This CDR3 has 9 residues. Trimming shortened V by 9 bases and J by 10 bases, and 8 bases separated the two germline ends. CDR1 is MRHNA, CDR2 SNTAGT, per germline.

The J gene is TRBJ1-5, the V gene TRBV27; possible D gene TRBD1, 6 bases. V was pared by 6 bases and J by 7 bases, with 13 bases between. This CDR3 is built from 13 residues. CDR1 and CDR2 from the germline V gene are MNHEY and SMNVEV (reference sequence). The CDR3 is CASSLGTSQPQHF. CDR3 nucleotide sequence: TGTGCCAGCAGCCTAGGGACATCCCAGCCCCAGCATTTT.

This rearrangement joins TRBV18 to TRBJ2-4, with unresolved D. V dropped 0 bases and J dropped 3 bases, with 9 bases sitting between them. The germline CDR1 and CDR2 sequences are KGHSH and LQKENI. The CDR3 loop spans 15 amino acids. This CDR3 reads CASSPPGESKNIQYF. Written as DNA, the CDR3 is TGTGCCAGCTCACCACCGGGTGAGAGCAAAAACATTCAGTACTTC. Full variable domain (rest looked up from reference TRBV18 and TRBJ2-4): NAGVMQNPRHLVRRRGQEARLRCSPMKGHSHVYWYRQLPEEGLKFMVYLQKENIIDESGMPKERFSAEFPKEGPSILRIQQVVRGDSAAYFCASSPPGESKNIQYFGAGTRLSVL.

V gene TRBV7-3 combines with J gene TRBJ2-3; D is unresolved. The CDR3 length is 14 residues. Germline V gene data show CDR1 as SGHTA and CDR2 as FQGTGA. V gave up 1 base and J gave up 6 bases, with 11 bases separating them. The CDR3 nucleotides read TGTGCCAGCAGCTTAAGACTCTTTCCTGATACGCAGTATTTT. Translating gives CASSLRLFPDTQYF.

This chain connects TRBV4-2 to TRBJ2-3, with D possibly being TRBD2 (6 bases). Germline-derived CDR1 and CDR2 are LGHNA and YNFKEQ. The V end lost 0 bases, the J end lost 2 bases, and 12 bases lay between the germline ends. There are 16 residues in the CDR3. The CDR3 DNA follows: TGTGCCAGCAGCCAAGAATCTGGACTACTCACAGATACGCAGTATTTT. The encoded protein is CASSQESGLLTDTQYF.